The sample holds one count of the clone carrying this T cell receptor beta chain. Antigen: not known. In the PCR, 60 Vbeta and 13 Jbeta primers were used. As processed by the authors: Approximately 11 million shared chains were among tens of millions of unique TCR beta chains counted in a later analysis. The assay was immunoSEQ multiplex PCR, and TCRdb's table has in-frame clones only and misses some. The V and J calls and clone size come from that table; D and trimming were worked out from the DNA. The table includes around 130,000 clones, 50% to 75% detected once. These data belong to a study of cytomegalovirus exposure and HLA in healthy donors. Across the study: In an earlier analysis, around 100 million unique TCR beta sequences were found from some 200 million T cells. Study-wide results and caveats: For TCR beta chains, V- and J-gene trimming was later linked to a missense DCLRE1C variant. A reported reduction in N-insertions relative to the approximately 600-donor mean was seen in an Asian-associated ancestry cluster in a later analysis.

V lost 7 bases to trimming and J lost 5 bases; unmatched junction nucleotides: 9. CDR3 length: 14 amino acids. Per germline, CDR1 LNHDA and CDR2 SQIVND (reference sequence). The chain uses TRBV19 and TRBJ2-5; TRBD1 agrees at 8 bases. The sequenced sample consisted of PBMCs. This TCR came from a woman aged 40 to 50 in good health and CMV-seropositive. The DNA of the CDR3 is TGTGCCAGTAACTCGGGACAGGAGGGGGAGACCCAGTACTTC. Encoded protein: CASNSGQEGETQYF.